Presented here are 12 T cell receptor beta chains from one specimen sequenced in a study of blood T cells in healthy people across ages. Through a sample-barcoded 5' primer and a J-beta primer mix, a second PCR was run for roughly 7 to 11 cycles. TCRdb re-called the 5' RACE reads through MiXCR, storing one row per CDR3 protein. The sample shows 850,000 or so distinct CDR3 sequences, under 30% of them seen only once. The sample taken for sequencing was blood. The receptor source for this set is a woman of 80 years or more in good health.

The CDR3 here is CASSLPTGTSSYEQYF. CDR3 in DNA: TGTGCCAGCAGCTTACCTACCGGGACTAGCTCCTACGAGCAGTACTTC. This chain uses TRBV7-2 with TRBJ2-7; 8 bases fit TRBD2. After removal of 2 bases from V and 0 bases from J, the junction contained 6 bases not matched to a gene. Germline CDR1 reads SGHTA; CDR2 reads FQGNSA. The length of the CDR3 is 16 residues.

The sample holds one count of this clonotype. A much larger clone differs from this one at a single base, so this may be a read error. CDR3 region: CAGSLIGTSGKDTQYF. The DNA for the CDR3 is TGTGCCGGCAGCCTAATCGGCACTAGCGGGAAGGATACGCAGTATTTT. This chain joins TRBV7-2 and TRBJ2-3, with 10 positions matching TRBD2. The CDR3 consists of 16 residues. Germline V lookup: CDR1 SGHTA, CDR2 FQGNSA.

Sample share makes this clonotype medium-sized (0.01 to 0.1%). The CDR3 nucleotides are TGTGCCAGCAGCAAGGACAGGGGTGAGGAGCACGAGCAGTACTTC. Protein: CASSKDRGEEHEQYF. This chain links TRBV7-2 with TRBJ2-7; TRBD1 agrees at 9 bases. Per germline, CDR1 SGHTA and CDR2 FQGNSA. The ends lost 5 bases at V and 5 bases at J; junction bases unmatched: 10. The length of the CDR3 is 15 residues. The complete variable domain, with remaining parts taken from reference TRBV7-2 and TRBJ2-7, reads GAGVSQSPSNKVTEKGKDVELRCDPISGHTALYWYRQSLGQGLEFLIYFQGNSAPDKSGLPSDRFSAERTGGSVSTLTIQRTQQEDSAVYLCASSKDRGEEHEQYFGPGTRLTVT.

There are a few counts of this clonotype. This sequence joins TRBV12-3 or TRBV12-4 and TRBJ2-1; 10 nucleotides line up with TRBD2. The closer fit of TRBJ2-7 to the DNA end suggests the J call may be wrong. CDR3 size: 17 residues. The CDR3 DNA follows: TGTGCCAGCAGAACACATAAGCGGGGGGGCTCCTACAATGAGCAGTACTTC. This translates into CASRTHKRGGSYNEQYF.

This clonotype was counted ten times or more. This rearrangement joins TRBV7-2 to TRBJ1-4, with D unclear. The CDR3 extends over 13 amino acids. V was shortened by 5 bases and J by 5 bases, with 9 bases between the two germline ends. Per germline, CDR1 SGHTA and CDR2 FQGNSA. The CDR3 spells CASSPSFNEKLFF. The DNA for the CDR3 is TGTGCCAGCAGCCCCAGCTTCAATGAAAAACTGTTTTTT.

This clonotype was found a few times. A read error is the likely source, as a far larger clone sits one nucleotide away. This sequence joins TRBV7-9 and TRBJ2-4; 7 nucleotides align to TRBD2. With the DNA end fitting TRBJ2-7 better, the J assignment may be wrong. Germline assignment: CDR1 SEHNR and CDR2 FQNEAQ (reference sequence). The CDR3 sequence is 13 residues long. The DNA of the CDR3 is TGTGTCAGCAGCTTAGCGGGCACTTACGAGCAGTACTTC. Its translation is CVSSLAGTYEQYF.

This clonotype occurred once. The genes are TRBV7-2 and TRBJ2-2; D unclear. Trimming pared 4 bases from V and 6 bases from J, leaving 12 bases between. The CDR3 has 14 amino acids. CDR1 is SGHTA, CDR2 FQGNSA, per germline. CDR3 DNA: TGTGCCAGCAGCTCCCTGCCCCGGGCCGGGGAGCTGTTTTTT. Translation gives CASSSLPRAGELFF. The complete variable domain, with remaining parts taken from reference TRBV7-2 and TRBJ2-2, reads GAGVSQSPSNKVTEKGKDVELRCDPISGHTALYWYRQSLGQGLEFLIYFQGNSAPDKSGLPSDRFSAERTGGSVSTLTIQRTQQEDSAVYLCASSSLPRAGELFFGEGSRLTVL.

This clonotype showed up many times. The chain uses TRBV20-1 and TRBJ2-1; D possibly corresponds to TRBD1 (6 bases). Deletions cut 3 bases from V and 7 bases from J, with 13 bases between. This CDR3 has 13 residues. Germline CDR1 DFQATT, CDR2 SNEGSKA (reference sequence). The CDR3 nucleotides are TGCAGTGCTAGTATCCGACAGGCAAATGAGCAGTTCTTC. Translation: CSASIRQANEQFF.

The chain recombines TRBV18 with TRBJ2-6; no clear D. This CDR3 region has 18 residues. Looked up from germline, CDR1 is KGHSH and CDR2 is LQKENI. The V gene lost 2 bases and the J gene lost 0 bases, with 14 bases spanning the gap. The CDR3 reads CASSPGSVTASGANVLTF. In DNA form, the CDR3 reads TGTGCCAGCTCACCAGGTTCTGTAACGGCCTCTGGGGCCAACGTCCTGACTTTC.

Concerning this clonotype itself: A much more abundant neighbour one base away suggests this may be a read error. V usage is TRBV29-1 and J usage is TRBJ2-6, with a possible D match to TRBD1 (5 bases). Looked up from germline, CDR1 is SQVTM and CDR2 is ANQGSEA. CDR3 length: 13 residues. The CDR3 DNA sequence: TGCAGCGTCGCGGCAGATGGGGCCAACGTCCGGACTTTC. This gives the protein CSVAADGANVRTF.

There are many counts of this clonotype. The chain combines TRBV29-1 with TRBJ2-3, with a weak D call TRBD2 (6 bases). There are 14 residues in the CDR3. V dropped 6 bases and J dropped 3 bases, with 16 bases sitting between them. Germline V CDR1 and CDR2: SQVTM, ANQGSEA. The CDR3 spells CSVEPGLRTDTQYF. The CDR3 nucleotides are TGCAGCGTCGAGCCGGGACTCCGGACAGATACGCAGTATTTT.

The table lists this clonotype with many counts. This rearrangement joins TRBV6-2 or TRBV6-3 to TRBJ2-1; no definite D call. The CDR3 is made up of 18 amino acids. The V end lost 0 bases, the J end lost 0 bases, and 15 bases lay between the germline ends. The germline CDR1 and CDR2 sequences are MNHEY and SVGEGT. The CDR3, as DNA: TGTGCCAGCAGTTACTCGCTTCGGTCCCGGACCTCCTACAATGAGCAGTTCTTC. Its translation: CASSYSLRSRTSYNEQFF.